This paragraph reports one TCR beta chain. Its matching antigen is unknown. V lost 4 bases, J lost 0 bases, and 21 bases stayed unmatched. The CDR3 covers 20 residues. In germline, CDR1 is SGHDT, CDR2 YYEEEE. Template switching by 5'RACE produced TCR cDNA, adding a universal primer site and UMIs. One entry per CDR3 protein, called by TCRdb with MiXCR from the 5' RACE reads. Here the sample spans some 220,000 distinct CDR3 sequences, around 3.1% being singletons. This sample is part of a study of T cells after yellow fever vaccination. Study-wide points: Just a small share of clonotypes turned up in the CD4 compartment as well as the CD8 compartment. Repertoires sorted by FACS could include abundant clonotypes that are contaminants from the bulk population.

The chain has TRBV5-6 and TRBJ2-7, with 8 positions matching TRBD2. The receptor's source is a man aged 18 to 30 who received the YFV17D yellow fever vaccine. The sample consisted of CD4+ T cells sorted from PBMCs, taken 10 days after the yellow fever booster vaccination. The CDR3 coding sequence is TGTGCCAGCAGCCCCGACAGAACTAGCGGAAGTACGCATAACTCCTACGAGCAGTACTTC. Its protein is CASSPDRTSGSTHNSYEQYF.